The TCR beta chain under discussion was sequenced for a study of T cell repertoires in cytomegalovirus infection. Regarding the study as a whole: Cumulative frequency (of public TCR beta family members) identified carriers of CMV plus the relevant HLA.

TCRdb passed the reads through MiXCR, listing each CDR3 protein once. The sample yields approximately 750,000 distinct CDR3 sequences, about 40% seen once. For this clonotype: Its antigen is not identified.

Trimming removed 4 bases from V and 1 base from J; junction bases left unmatched: 3. The CDR3 has 16 amino acids. CDR1 is SGHDN, CDR2 FVKESK, per germline. The specimen sequenced was PBMCs. This chain connects TRBV14 to TRBJ2-2; 10 nucleotides align to TRBD2. This clonotype was sampled from a human donor in good health (CMV status not recorded). Some clones in this sample may be carry-over from other donors' samples. CDR3 in DNA: TGTGCCAGCAGCCTTAGGACTAGCGGGAACACCGGGGAGCTGTTTTTT. Its protein product is CASSLRTSGNTGELFF.